This T cell receptor beta chain was sequenced during a study of shared T cell receptors in the human thymus (dated by TCRdb to the early 2020s). Study-wide context: The study examined how the human thymus generates shared, self-reactive T-cell receptor alpha chains.

V lost 2 bases and J lost 2 bases; the stretch between them is 4 bases long. The CDR3 runs 13 amino acids, cysteine and phenylalanine included. Solely the CDR3 DNA is kept, with 39 bases framed from the first base. CDR1 and CDR2 are drawn from the germline V gene (reference sequence): LNHDA, SQIVND. A remark on this clone: Its antigen remains unidentified. No base quality information exists; no much larger clone differs at one position.

Library preparation used the immunoSEQ multiplex PCR assay. TCRdb stores this immuneACCESS table with in-frame sequences only. Part of the clones is absent; in the studies checked, under half of the shortfall reflects unresolved V genes, and no reason is known for the rest. The sample has 540,000 or so clones on record, around three quarters of them singletons. 0.013% of the sample is held by the ten biggest clonotypes. A further study also used this sample, focusing on human thymus T cells. Looking at the second paper: Donors were immunologically healthy infants undergoing open corrective cardiac surgery for congenital heart defects in Finland. The thymus tissue came from surgical resects taken out during corrective cardiac surgery. Biased V and J gene segment usage appeared to be present in both thymic and peripheral blood repertoires. The related research reported highly overlapping thymic TCR repertoires among unrelated individuals. The study described the TCR alpha and beta repertoires in under 10 infant thymus samples and four matching peripheral blood samples. Donor ages ranging from 7 to 244 days were recorded, and about six male and a couple of female infants were included in the cohort. Thymocytes were released mechanically from tissue and stored at -70 °C as pellets of roughly 8.5-32 million cells. A QIAsymphony instrument was used to extract genomic DNA from frozen cell pellets. The immunoSEQ multiplex PCR assay was used to amplify the TCRB and TCRAD loci from a standardized quantity of quality-controlled genomic DNA. The amplicons spanned the V(D)J region and were long enough to cover the CDR3 and allow V and J genes to be identified. The amplicons were sequenced on an Illumina platform via the commercial immunoSEQ service. Primer bias and sequencing errors were corrected using previously described methods, and TCRAD and TCRB definitions followed the IMGT database. Analysis of the repertoires was done with immunoSEQ Analyzer 3.0 and VDJTools and included basic statistics, V/J segment usage, diversity estimates, rarefaction and pairwise overlap. To estimate diversity, the Chao1, ChaoE, Efron-Thisted, Shannon and inverse Simpson indices were applied, and diversity was also estimated on datasets down-sampled to the smallest sample. Repertoire overlap was determined by strict matching of CDR3 nucleotide sequence, V gene and J gene, and Jaccard-based multidimensional scaling clustering was applied. Thymus samples yielded on average roughly 840,000 unique TCRB clonotypes, compared with 70,000 to 85,000 from blood samples.

The TCR was taken from a boy in the first two years of life with a congenital heart defect. Donor details come from another sample of the same person, matched by shared clones. The V gene is TRBV19 and the J gene is TRBJ1-3; the D gene cannot be named for sure. Sample: thymocytes. The CDR3 reads CASSIPAGNTIYF. The DNA reads as follows: TGTGCCAGTAGTATACCAGCTGGAAACACCATATATTTT.